A single count supports the clone carrying this T cell receptor (beta chain). The entry originates in a study of T cell changes during pregnancy in multiple sclerosis. Some clones are missing from TCRdb's copy, which holds only in-frame ones; the method was immunoSEQ multiplex PCR. This table holds 45,000 to 50,000 clones, 90% to 95% found once. Germline values: CDR1 LGHNA, CDR2 YNFKEQ. The CDR3 covers 14 residues. The ends were cut back, 6 bases at V and 7 bases at J, with 19 bases in the middle. The input for sequencing was CD8+ T cells from peripheral blood mononuclear cells, taken before pregnancy. The V and J genes are TRBV4-2 and TRBJ2-7; perhaps TRBD1 as D (6 bases). The TCR sequence derives from a female donor with multiple sclerosis, enrolled in a pregnancy study. The CDR3 region is CASRLRQDTWEQYF. CDR3 coding DNA: TGTGCCAGCAGACTAAGACAGGATACCTGGGAGCAGTACTTC.